This paragraph reports one T cell receptor (beta chain). Method: immunoSEQ multiplex PCR; TCRdb's copy keeps in-frame clones and lacks some. The data show 50,000 to 75,000 clones, 85% to 90% seen once. These data belong to a study of OX40 agonist ivuxolimab in advanced cancers. About the study: Those enrolled were roughly 80% male, with a mean age of approximately 60 years and ages from roughly 23 to 80.

The receptor comes from an adult with an advanced solid tumor such as melanoma, head and neck, liver or kidney cancer. This sample comprised CD4+ or CD8+ T cells sorted from blood, obtained in a trial of the OX40 agonist ivuxolimab.

The CDR3 coding sequence is TGTGCCAGCAGGCTCTCCTCGACAGTGAACACTGAAGCTTTCTTT. As protein: CASRLSSTVNTEAFF. The J gene is TRBJ1-1, the V gene TRBV6-5, with D perhaps matching TRBD1 (5 bases). CDR1 is MNHEY, CDR2 SVGAGI, per germline. The CDR3 is 15 amino acids. V lost 6 bases and J 0 bases, leaving 14 bases between the germline ends.